This paragraph covers one T cell receptor (beta chain) sequence. This may be a read error, as it is one base from a much larger clone. TCRdb fed the 5' RACE reads into MiXCR, producing one record per CDR3 protein. This table has 60,000 to 75,000 distinct CDR3 sequences, about 10% appearing once. The sample belongs to a study of early T cells in non-severe SARS-CoV-2 infection. With 5 bases removed from V and 0 bases from J, the gap between germline ends came to 14 bases. Germline loops: CDR1 LNHNV, CDR2 YYDKDF (reference sequence). This CDR3 contains 16 residues. The chain couples TRBV15 to TRBJ2-4, with D tentatively TRBD1 or TRBD2 (5 bases each). Material: whole blood, obtained at baseline. This sequence was found in an adult who was a healthcare worker with PCR-confirmed SARS-CoV-2 infection or an uninfected control (not recorded which). For the CDR3, the DNA is TGTGCCACCAGCGGGGGACGAGGACTAGCCAAAAACATTCAGTACTTC. It encodes CATSGGRGLAKNIQYF.